The next 29 T cell receptor beta chains were all read from a single sample in a study of blood T cell repertoires in COVID-19. Generated by immunoSEQ multiplex PCR, the TCRdb table keeps only in-frame clones and is missing some. The table includes over 85,000 clones, 70% to 90% detected once. The sequencing sample was made of peripheral blood. Receptor source: a woman aged 80 or over with active COVID-19.

This clone was picked up a small number of times. Written as DNA, the CDR3 is TGTGCCACCAGCAGAGGGTCAGCGGGAGGCTACAATGAGCAGTTCTTC. This encodes CATSRGSAGGYNEQFF. The chain combines TRBV15 with TRBJ2-1, with 9 bases matching TRBD2. The CDR3 extends over 16 amino acids. Germline CDR1 and CDR2: LNHNV and YYDKDF (reference sequence). The junction had 4 bases not matched to a gene; V was cut back by 1 base and J by 3 bases. The entire variable domain, with the rest obtained from reference TRBV15 and TRBJ2-1, is as follows: DAMVIQNPRYQVTQFGKPVTLSCSQTLNHNVMYWYQQKSSQAPKLLFHYYDKDFNNEADTPDNFQSRRPNTSFCFLDIRSPGLGDTAMYLCATSRGSAGGYNEQFFGPGTRLTVL.

The gene calls are TRBV28 and TRBJ2-3; D is perhaps TRBD2 (5 bases). The CDR3 runs 13 residues. CDR1 and CDR2 (germline): MDHEN, SYDVKM. Trimming removed 9 bases from V and 5 bases from J, with 15 bases in between. CDR3 protein: CASFRGRGDTQYF. DNA of the CDR3: TGTGCCAGTTTCCGGGGTCGTGGAGATACGCAGTATTTT.

The chain uses TRBV6-5 and TRBJ2-3, with TRBD2 as a possible D gene (6 bases). Trimming stripped 10 bases from V and 4 bases from J, with 15 bases between. The germline gives CDR1 MNHEY, CDR2 SVGAGI. CDR3 length: 13 residues. DNA for the CDR3: TGTGCCACCCACCGGGACTTGGCAGATACGCAGTATTTT. It encodes CATHRDLADTQYF.

The CDR3 loop reads CASSYADRGTGYTF. The CDR3, as DNA: TGTGCCAGCAGTTACGCCGACAGGGGGACAGGCTACACCTTC. The V gene is TRBV6-5, the J gene TRBJ1-2; TRBD1 matches 9 bases. The CDR3 spans 14 residues. Germline V gene sequence: CDR1 MNHEY, CDR2 SVGAGI. Unmatched junction bases numbered 6, after V lost 2 bases and J lost 8 bases.

The rearrangement uses TRBV28 and TRBJ1-5; weak D call: TRBD1 (5 bases). The CDR3 is 16 amino acids. Germline CDR1 MDHEN, CDR2 SYDVKM. V dropped 3 bases and J dropped 5 bases, with 17 bases sitting between them. The CDR3 DNA sequence: TGTGCCAGCAGTTTCCCGGCAGGGCCCTACGATCAGCCCCAGCATTTT. It yields the protein CASSFPAGPYDQPQHF.

The chain uses TRBV7-2 and TRBJ2-3; D is possibly TRBD1 (5 bases). This CDR3 spans 14 amino acids. Germline lookup yields CDR1 SGHTA and CDR2 FQGNSA. V was shortened by 4 bases and J by 3 bases, with 11 bases between the two germline ends. The CDR3 is CASSSVGRTDTQYF. The CDR3 nucleotides read TGTGCCAGCAGCTCAGTGGGGCGGACAGATACGCAGTATTTT.

The V gene is TRBV3-1 (or the pseudogene TRBV3-2), the J gene TRBJ2-3; possibly TRBD2 for D (5 bases). CDR1 and CDR2 from the germline V gene are LGHDT and YNNKEL (reference sequence). The V and J ends lost 4 bases and 0 bases respectively, with 11 bases between them. This CDR3 is built from 15 residues. The CDR3 sequence is CASSLGGPSTDTQYF. DNA for the CDR3: TGTGCCAGCAGCCTCGGCGGGCCCAGCACAGATACGCAGTATTTT.

The chain is built from TRBV24-1 and TRBJ2-1; 10 bases align to TRBD1. This CDR3 is 16 amino acids long. V shed 3 bases and J 4 bases; nucleotides not matched to a gene: 5. Germline V gene data show CDR1 as KGHDR and CDR2 as SFDVKD. CDR3 residues: CATSDQDRGLYNEQFF. For the CDR3, the DNA is TGTGCCACCAGTGATCAAGACAGGGGGCTATACAATGAGCAGTTCTTC.

This sequence joins TRBV2 and TRBJ2-3; 7 bases fit TRBD1. Germline V gives CDR1 SNHLY, CDR2 FYNNEI. The CDR3 runs 15 residues. Unmatched junction bases numbered 8, after V lost 5 bases and J lost 3 bases. In DNA form, the CDR3 reads TGTGCCAGCAGTACACAGGGGAGTGGAACAGATACGCAGTATTTT. Translation gives CASSTQGSGTDTQYF.

The V call is TRBV3-1 (or the pseudogene TRBV3-2), the J call TRBJ1-2; D perhaps matches TRBD1 (6 bases). V was shortened by 6 bases and J by 8 bases, with 13 bases between the two germline ends. CDR3 length: 12 residues. From germline, CDR1 is LGHDT and CDR2 YNNKEL (reference sequence). CDR3 sequence: CASRAGDRGYTF. CDR3 DNA: TGTGCCAGCAGGGCGGGAGACAGGGGCTACACCTTC.

DNA for the CDR3: TGTGCCAGCTCACCAAGGGCTAGCGGAGCCCTACTCTCTGGGGCCAACGTCCTGACTTTC. Translation: CASSPRASGALLSGANVLTF. The chain employs TRBV18 and TRBJ2-6, with TRBD2 matching over 7 bases. CDR3 length equals 20 residues. The V and J ends lost 2 bases and 0 bases, in that order; junction bases with no gene match: 13. The germline V gene encodes CDR1 KGHSH and CDR2 LQKENI.

J is TRBJ2-7 and V is TRBV5-1; no clear D gene. The CDR3 totals 12 residues. Trimming shortened V by 3 bases and J by 0 bases, and 4 bases separated the two germline ends. CDR1 is SGHRS and CDR2 is YFSETQ in the germline V gene. This CDR3 is CASSSYSYEQYF. CDR3 DNA: TGCGCCAGCAGCTCCTACTCCTACGAGCAGTACTTC.

This sequence joins TRBV19 and TRBJ2-5, with 9 bases fitting TRBD2. Trimming took 6 bases from V and 2 from J; bases not matched to a gene: 4. Germline V gene sequence: CDR1 LNHDA, CDR2 SQIVND (reference sequence). This CDR3 has 14 residues. The CDR3 spells CASRQRGDQETQYF. The CDR3 DNA reads TGTGCCAGTAGGCAGCGGGGGGATCAAGAGACCCAGTACTTC.

The chain links TRBV7-9 to TRBJ2-5, with unresolved D. V shed 1 base and J shed 3 bases, with 6 bases lying between them. This CDR3 is 13 amino acids long. Germline V gives CDR1 SEHNR, CDR2 FQNEAQ (reference sequence). CDR3 in amino acids: CASSLGQEETQYF. CDR3 DNA: TGTGCCAGCAGCTTAGGTCAGGAAGAGACCCAGTACTTC.

This chain joins TRBV19 and TRBJ1-1; perhaps TRBD1 as D (6 bases). Germline V gene data show CDR1 as LNHDA and CDR2 as SQIVND (reference sequence). This CDR3 is built from 14 residues. The V end lost 6 bases, the J end lost 1 base, and 12 bases lay between the germline ends. The CDR3 here is CASRQGVGNTEAFF. The CDR3 bases are TGTGCCAGTAGACAGGGAGTTGGGAACACTGAAGCTTTCTTT. Based on the CDR3 plus reference TRBV19 and TRBJ1-1, the full variable domain is DGGITQSPKYLFRKEGQNVTLSCEQNLNHDAMYWYRQDPGQGLRLIYYSQIVNDFQKGDIAEGYSVSREKKESFPLTVTSAQKNPTAFYLCASRQGVGNTEAFFGQGTRLTVV.

The chain is built from TRBV19 and TRBJ2-7, with 8 nucleotides matching TRBD2. The CDR3 loop spans 14 amino acids. In germline, CDR1 is LNHDA, CDR2 SQIVND (reference sequence). Losses at the gene ends were 1 base for V and 7 bases for J; bases not matched to a gene: 6. The CDR3 sequence: CASSIVRLAKEQYF. Written as DNA, the CDR3 is TGTGCCAGTAGTATAGTTCGACTAGCGAAAGAGCAGTACTTC.

This chain uses TRBV7-9 with TRBJ1-3, with TRBD1 as a possible D gene (6 bases). CDR1 and CDR2 (germline): SEHNR, FQNEAQ (reference sequence). The CDR3 is 17 amino acids. The V end was cut by 5 bases, the J end by 3 bases, with 20 bases between. In nucleotides, the CDR3 is TGTGCCAGCAGCCGACCGGACAGCACGAAGAGTGGAAACACCATATATTTT. The encoded protein is CASSRPDSTKSGNTIYF.

A single count supports this clone. Here the CDR3 reads CASSEPRGPTQQETQYF. CDR3 sequence (DNA): TGTGCCAGTAGTGAGCCCAGGGGGCCAACTCAACAAGAGACCCAGTACTTC. This rearrangement joins TRBV19 to TRBJ2-5; 8 positions match TRBD1. CDR1 is LNHDA, CDR2 SQIVND, per germline (reference sequence). V shed 5 bases and J 2 bases; nucleotides not matched to a gene: 13. The CDR3 is made up of 17 amino acids.

The V and J genes are TRBV7-2 and TRBJ2-1; D not certain. This CDR3 comprises 15 residues. The V end was cut by 2 bases, the J end by 5 bases, with 13 bases between. Germline values: CDR1 SGHTA, CDR2 FQGNSA. In nucleotides, the CDR3 is TGTGCCAGCAGCTTATCAGGTTTTACGGACAATGAGCAGTTCTTC. As protein: CASSLSGFTDNEQFF.

This rearrangement joins TRBV11-2 to TRBJ2-1, with D possibly matching TRBD2 (5 bases). The CDR3 consists of 15 residues. V lost 5 bases and J lost 8, with 19 bases in between. The V gene's germline CDR1 is SGHAT and CDR2 FQNNGV. The CDR3 region is CASSVGVLSGYEQFF. CDR3 nucleotides: TGTGCCAGCAGCGTGGGAGTTCTAAGTGGCTATGAGCAGTTCTTC.

The rearrangement links TRBV7-9 to TRBJ2-1, with 7 bases aligning to TRBD2. The V gene end was trimmed by 5 bases and the J gene end by 4 bases; junction bases not matched to a gene: 8. The CDR3 sequence is 15 residues long. The germline gives CDR1 SEHNR, CDR2 FQNEAQ (reference sequence). The DNA of the CDR3 is TGTGCCAGCAGCGATGGGGACGGGGGGTACAATGAGCAGTTCTTC. This gives the protein CASSDGDGGYNEQFF.

CDR3 protein: CASSEGTGFKNIQYF. CDR3 DNA sequence: TGTGCCAGCAGCGAAGGGACAGGGTTTAAAAACATTCAGTACTTC. The rearrangement uses TRBV7-2 and TRBJ2-4, with 9 bases aligning to TRBD1. CDR1 and CDR2 from the germline V gene are SGHTA and FQGNSA. CDR3 size: 15 residues. V was clipped by 5 bases and J by 4 bases; unmatched bases: 6.

The J gene is TRBJ2-1, the V gene TRBV4-1; 10 nucleotides match TRBD2. J was trimmed by 5 bases and V by 2 bases; bases with no gene match: 3. This CDR3 region has 15 residues. Germline CDR1 is MGHRA and CDR2 is YSYEKL. CDR3 protein: CASSQLAGANNEQFF. CDR3 nucleotides: TGCGCCAGCAGCCAACTAGCGGGAGCAAACAATGAGCAGTTCTTC.

The genes are TRBV11-2 and TRBJ2-1; 8 nucleotides align to TRBD2. CDR1 is SGHAT, CDR2 FQNNGV, per germline. This CDR3 has 12 residues. V dropped 5 bases and J dropped 9; count of bases not matched to a gene: 3. The CDR3 sequence is CASSHLAGEQFF. As DNA, the CDR3 is TGTGCCAGCAGCCATCTAGCGGGTGAGCAGTTCTTC.

The chain employs TRBV6-7 and TRBJ2-1; 10 positions agree with TRBD2. TRBV6-7 is identified as an open reading frame with a role that is uncertain. The CDR3 has 16 residues. V lost 7 bases to trimming and J lost 10 bases; unmatched junction nucleotides: 16. The CDR3 DNA follows: TGTGCCAGCACGCAATGTTTGGGTCTAGCGGGAGAAGAGCAGTTCTTC. It specifies CASTQCLGLAGEEQFF.

The rearrangement uses TRBV28 and TRBJ2-7; the D is unclear. The CDR3 is 13 residues long. The V gene's germline CDR1 is MDHEN and CDR2 SYDVKM. Trimming took 3 bases from V and 4 from J, leaving 10 bases between them. CDR3 region: CASSFAVAYEQYF. The DNA of the CDR3 is TGTGCCAGCAGTTTTGCGGTTGCGTACGAGCAGTACTTC.

The chain combines TRBV28 with TRBJ2-7; D remains unclear. This CDR3 comprises 12 residues. V lost 8 bases and J 1 base, leaving 9 bases between the germline ends. The germline gives CDR1 MDHEN, CDR2 SYDVKM. The CDR3 nucleotides read TGTGCCAGCCAACAACGATCCTACGAGCAGTACTTC. As protein: CASQQRSYEQYF.

The chain couples TRBV27 to TRBJ1-4, with a possible D match to TRBD1 (5 bases). The CDR3 loop spans 14 amino acids. Trimming stripped 3 bases from V and 4 bases from J, with 9 bases between. From germline, CDR1 is MNHEY and CDR2 SMNVEV (reference sequence). This CDR3 reads CASSFQGLNEKLFF. The CDR3 bases are TGTGCCAGCAGTTTCCAGGGCCTTAATGAAAAACTGTTTTTT.

J is TRBJ1-1 and V is TRBV7-9, with 7 bases aligning to TRBD1. J gave up 5 bases and V 5 bases, and 14 bases lay outside the gene matches. CDR3 length: 16 amino acids. The V gene's germline CDR1 is SEHNR and CDR2 FQNEAQ (reference sequence). The CDR3 bases are TGTGCCAGCAGCCCAGAGAGGGCAGGGGGAAGGACTGAAGCTTTCTTT. Translating gives CASSPERAGGRTEAFF.